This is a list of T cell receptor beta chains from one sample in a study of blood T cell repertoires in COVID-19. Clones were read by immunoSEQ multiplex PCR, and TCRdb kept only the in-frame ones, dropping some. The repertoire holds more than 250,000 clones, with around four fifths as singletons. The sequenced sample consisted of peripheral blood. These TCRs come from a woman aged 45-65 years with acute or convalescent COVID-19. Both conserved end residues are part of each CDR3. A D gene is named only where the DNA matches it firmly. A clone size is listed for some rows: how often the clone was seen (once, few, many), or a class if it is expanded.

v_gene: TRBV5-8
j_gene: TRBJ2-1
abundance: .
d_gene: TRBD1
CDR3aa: CASSLRDREENEQFF
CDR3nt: TGTGCCAGCAGCCTCCGGGACAGGGAAGAGAATGAGCAGTTCTTC

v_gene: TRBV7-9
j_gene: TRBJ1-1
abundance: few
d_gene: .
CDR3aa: CASSLGGKKGMNTEAFF
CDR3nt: TGTGCCAGCAGCCTGGGGGGAAAAAAGGGAATGAACACTGAAGCTTTCTTT

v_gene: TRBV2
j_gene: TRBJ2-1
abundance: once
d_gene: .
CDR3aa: CANRQDRYNEQFF
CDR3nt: TGTGCCAACCGTCAAGACAGATACAATGAGCAGTTCTTC

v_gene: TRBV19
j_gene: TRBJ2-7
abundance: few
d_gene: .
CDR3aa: CASRQGLSYEQYF
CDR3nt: TGTGCCAGTAGGCAGGGGCTTAGCTACGAGCAGTACTTC

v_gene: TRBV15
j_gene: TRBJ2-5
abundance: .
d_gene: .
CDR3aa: CATSRDPGPQETQYF
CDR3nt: TGTGCCACCAGCAGAGATCCAGGGCCGCAAGAGACCCAGTACTTC

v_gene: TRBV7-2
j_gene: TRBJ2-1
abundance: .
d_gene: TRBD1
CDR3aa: CASSSGTGGWNEQFF
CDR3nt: TGTGCCAGCAGCTCCGGGACAGGGGGATGGAATGAGCAGTTCTTC

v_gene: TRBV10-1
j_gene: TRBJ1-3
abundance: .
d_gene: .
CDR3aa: CARRLRGSGNTIYF
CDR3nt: TGCGCCAGGAGACTCAGGGGCTCTGGGAACACCATATATTTT

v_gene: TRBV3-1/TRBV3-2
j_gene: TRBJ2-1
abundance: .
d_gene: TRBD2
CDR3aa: CASSQISGGNEQFF
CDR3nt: TGTGCCAGCAGCCAAATCAGCGGGGGGAATGAGCAGTTCTTC

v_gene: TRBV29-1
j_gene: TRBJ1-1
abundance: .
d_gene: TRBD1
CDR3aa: CSVGQGANTEAFF
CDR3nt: TGCAGCGTTGGACAGGGGGCGAACACTGAAGCTTTCTTT

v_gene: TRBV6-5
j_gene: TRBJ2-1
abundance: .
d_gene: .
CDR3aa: CASRGPGAYNEQFF
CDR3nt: TGTGCCAGCAGGGGGCCAGGGGCCTACAATGAGCAGTTCTTC

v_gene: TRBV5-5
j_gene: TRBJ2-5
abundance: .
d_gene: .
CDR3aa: CASERQSQETQYF
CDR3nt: TGTGCCAGCGAACGACAGAGCCAAGAGACCCAGTACTTC

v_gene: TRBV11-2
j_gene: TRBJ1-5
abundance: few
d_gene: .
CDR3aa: CASSPTGREDQPQHF
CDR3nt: TGTGCCAGCAGCCCGACGGGGCGGGAGGATCAGCCCCAGCATTTT

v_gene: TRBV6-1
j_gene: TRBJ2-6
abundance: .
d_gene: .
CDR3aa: CASSGSRQSFSGANVLTF
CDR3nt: TGTGCCAGCAGTGGCTCGAGACAGAGCTTCTCTGGGGCCAACGTCCTGACTTTC

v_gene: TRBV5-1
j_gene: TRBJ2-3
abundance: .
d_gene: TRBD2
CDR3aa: CASSFLAGGTDTQYF
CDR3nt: TGCGCCAGCAGCTTCCTAGCGGGAGGCACAGATACGCAGTATTTT

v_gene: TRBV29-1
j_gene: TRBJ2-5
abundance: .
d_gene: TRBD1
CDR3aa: CSVVPPGGQETQYF
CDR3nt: TGCAGCGTTGTCCCGCCAGGGGGTCAAGAGACCCAGTACTTC

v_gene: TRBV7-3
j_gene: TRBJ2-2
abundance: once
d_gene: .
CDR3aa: CASTRTDSSGELFF
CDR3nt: TGTGCCAGCACCCGGACAGACTCGTCCGGGGAGCTGTTTTTT

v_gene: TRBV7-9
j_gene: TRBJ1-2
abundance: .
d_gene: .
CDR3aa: CASSSSVSGTLGGYTF
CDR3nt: TGTGCCAGCAGCTCTTCGGTGAGCGGGACCCTAGGAGGCTACACCTTC

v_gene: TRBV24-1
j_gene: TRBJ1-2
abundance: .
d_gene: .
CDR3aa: CATPTGIDGYTF
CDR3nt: TGTGCCACCCCCACAGGAATTGATGGCTACACCTTC

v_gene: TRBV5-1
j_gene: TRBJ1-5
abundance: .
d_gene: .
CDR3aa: CASSFTGTSNQPQHF
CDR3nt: TGCGCCAGCAGCTTTACAGGGACTAGCAATCAGCCCCAGCATTTT

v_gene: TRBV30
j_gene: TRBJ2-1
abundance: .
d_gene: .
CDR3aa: CAWSVGGRGSSEQFF
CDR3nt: TGTGCCTGGAGTGTAGGGGGGAGGGGGAGCAGTGAGCAGTTCTTC

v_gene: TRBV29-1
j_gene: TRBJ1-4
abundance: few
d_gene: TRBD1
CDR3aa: CSVAGTGEEKLFF
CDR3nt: TGCAGCGTCGCCGGGACAGGGGAAGAAAAACTGTTTTTT

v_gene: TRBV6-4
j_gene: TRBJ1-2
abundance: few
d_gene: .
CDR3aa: CASSDSETAVPTF
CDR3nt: TGTGCCAGCAGTGACTCCGAGACGGCGGTCCCCACCTTC

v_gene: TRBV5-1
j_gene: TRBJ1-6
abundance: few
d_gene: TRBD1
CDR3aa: CASSLSGQGVESPLHF
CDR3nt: TGCGCCAGCAGCTTGTCGGGGCAGGGGGTCGAATCACCCCTCCACTTT

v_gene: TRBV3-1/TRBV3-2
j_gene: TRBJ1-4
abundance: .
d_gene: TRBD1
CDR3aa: CASSQTTGGEKLFF
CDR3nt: TGTGCCAGCAGCCAAACGACAGGGGGCGAAAAACTGTTTTTT

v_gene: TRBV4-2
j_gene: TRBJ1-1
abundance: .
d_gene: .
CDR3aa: CASSQDRGRTEAFF
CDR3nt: TGTGCCAGCAGCCAAGACCGGGGAAGAACTGAAGCTTTCTTT

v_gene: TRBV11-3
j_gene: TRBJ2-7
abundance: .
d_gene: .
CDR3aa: CASSSHDSYEQYF
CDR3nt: TGTGCCAGCAGCTCCCACGACAGCTACGAGCAGTACTTC

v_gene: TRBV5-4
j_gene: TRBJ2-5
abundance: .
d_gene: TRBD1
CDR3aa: CASSSGTVRETQYF
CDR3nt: TGTGCCAGCAGCTCTGGGACAGTCCGAGAGACCCAGTACTTC

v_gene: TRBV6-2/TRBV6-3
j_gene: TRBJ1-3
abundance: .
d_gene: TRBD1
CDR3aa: CASSYWTGDSSGNTIYF
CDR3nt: TGTGCCAGCAGTTACTGGACAGGGGACAGCTCTGGAAACACCATATATTTT

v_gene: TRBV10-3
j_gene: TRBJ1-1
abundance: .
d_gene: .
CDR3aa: CAITDSGDRAEAFF
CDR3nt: TGTGCCATCACCGATTCAGGGGATAGGGCTGAAGCTTTCTTT

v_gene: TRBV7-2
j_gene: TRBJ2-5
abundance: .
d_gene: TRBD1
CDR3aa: CASSDPGQNQETQYF
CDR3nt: TGTGCCAGCAGCGACCCGGGACAGAACCAAGAGACCCAGTACTTC

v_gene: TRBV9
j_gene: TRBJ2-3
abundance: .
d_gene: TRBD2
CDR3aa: CASSVTGLARDTQYF
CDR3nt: TGTGCCAGCAGCGTCACGGGACTAGCGAGAGATACGCAGTATTTT

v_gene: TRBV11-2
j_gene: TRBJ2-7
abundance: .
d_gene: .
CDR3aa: CASSLVQVSEQYF
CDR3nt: TGTGCCAGCAGCTTAGTTCAGGTTTCCGAGCAGTACTTC

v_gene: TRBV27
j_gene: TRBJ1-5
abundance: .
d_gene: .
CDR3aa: CASSLWQFHQPQHF
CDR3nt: TGTGCCAGCAGTTTATGGCAGTTCCATCAGCCCCAGCATTTT

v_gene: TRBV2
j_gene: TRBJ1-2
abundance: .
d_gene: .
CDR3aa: CASSEMSQGYGYTF
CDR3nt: TGTGCCAGCAGTGAAATGAGTCAGGGCTATGGCTACACCTTC

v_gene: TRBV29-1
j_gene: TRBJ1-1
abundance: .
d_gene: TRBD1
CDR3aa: CSAGQGNTEAFF
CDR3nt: TGCAGCGCTGGACAGGGTAACACTGAAGCTTTCTTT

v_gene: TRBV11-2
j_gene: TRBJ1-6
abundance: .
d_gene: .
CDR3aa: CASSLDGGPYSPLHF
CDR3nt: TGTGCCAGCAGCTTAGACGGCGGTCCCTATTCACCCCTCCACTTT

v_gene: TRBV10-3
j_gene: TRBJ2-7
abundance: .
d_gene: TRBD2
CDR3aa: CASGGSSYEQYF
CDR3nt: TGTGCCTCGGGGGGGAGCTCCTACGAGCAGTACTTC

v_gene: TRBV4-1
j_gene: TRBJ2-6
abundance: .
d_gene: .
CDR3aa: CASSHPDRANVLTF
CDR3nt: TGCGCCAGCAGCCATCCGGACAGGGCCAACGTCCTGACTTTC

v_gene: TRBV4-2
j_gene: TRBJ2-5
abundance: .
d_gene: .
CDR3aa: CASSQGTEPPLGGGQETQYF
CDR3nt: TGTGCCAGCAGCCAAGGTACAGAACCCCCTTTAGGAGGAGGGCAAGAGACCCAGTACTTC

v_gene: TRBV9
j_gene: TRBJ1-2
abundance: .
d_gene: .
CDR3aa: CASSVELADYGYTF
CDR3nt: TGTGCCAGCAGCGTAGAACTAGCTGACTATGGCTACACCTTC

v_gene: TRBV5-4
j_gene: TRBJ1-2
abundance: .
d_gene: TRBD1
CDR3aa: CASSLETGGGYTF
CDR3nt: TGTGCCAGCAGCTTGGAGACAGGGGGTGGCTACACCTTC

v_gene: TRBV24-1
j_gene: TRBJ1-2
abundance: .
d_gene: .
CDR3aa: CATRGVRTF
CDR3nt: TGTGCCACCCGGGGGGTACGGACCTTC

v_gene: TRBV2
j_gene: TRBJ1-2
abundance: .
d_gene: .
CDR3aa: CASSAQTGVTYGYTF
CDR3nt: TGTGCCAGCAGTGCGCAGACGGGAGTGACTTATGGCTACACCTTC

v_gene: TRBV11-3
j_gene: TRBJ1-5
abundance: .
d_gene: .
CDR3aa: CASSLEVVGQPQHF
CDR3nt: TGTGCCAGCAGCTTGGAGGTGGTAGGGCAGCCCCAGCATTTT

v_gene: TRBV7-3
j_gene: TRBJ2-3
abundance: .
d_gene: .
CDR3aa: CASSPTRDSDTQYF
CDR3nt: TGTGCCAGCAGCCCCACCCGGGACTCTGATACGCAGTATTTT

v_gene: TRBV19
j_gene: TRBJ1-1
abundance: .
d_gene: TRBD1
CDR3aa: CASSSGGAEDTEAFF
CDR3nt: TGTGCCAGTAGTTCAGGGGGCGCAGAAGACACTGAAGCTTTCTTT

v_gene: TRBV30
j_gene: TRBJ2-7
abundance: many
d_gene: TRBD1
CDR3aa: CAWRRTGFLYEQYF
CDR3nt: TGTGCCTGGAGGCGGACAGGGTTCCTCTACGAGCAGTACTTC

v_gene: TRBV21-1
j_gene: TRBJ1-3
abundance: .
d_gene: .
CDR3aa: CASTSELGTAGNTIYF
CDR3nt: TGTGCCAGCACCTCCGAGTTGGGGACAGCTGGAAACACCATATATTTT

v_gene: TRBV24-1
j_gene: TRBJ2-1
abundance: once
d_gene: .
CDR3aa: CATSDFSRNYNEQFF
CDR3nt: TGTGCCACCAGTGATTTCTCCAGGAACTACAATGAGCAGTTCTTC

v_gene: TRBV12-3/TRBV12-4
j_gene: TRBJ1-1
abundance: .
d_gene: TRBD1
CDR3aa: CASSHRDREEAFF
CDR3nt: TGTGCCAGCAGTCATCGGGACAGGGAAGAAGCTTTCTTT

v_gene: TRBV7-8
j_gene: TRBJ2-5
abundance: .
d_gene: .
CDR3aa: CASSLNRNLPGETQYF
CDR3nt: TGTGCCAGCAGCCTAAACCGGAATCTACCGGGGGAGACCCAGTACTTC

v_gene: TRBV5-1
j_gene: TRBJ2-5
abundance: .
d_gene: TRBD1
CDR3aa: CASNPGQGDVETQYF
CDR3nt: TGCGCCAGCAACCCGGGACAGGGGGATGTGGAGACCCAGTACTTC

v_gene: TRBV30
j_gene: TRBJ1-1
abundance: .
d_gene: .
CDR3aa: CAWSAPTVF
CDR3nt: TGTGCCTGGAGCGCCCCGACAGTCTTT

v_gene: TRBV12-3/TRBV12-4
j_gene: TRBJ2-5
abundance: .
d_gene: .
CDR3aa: CASSSKQETQYF
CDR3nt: TGTGCCAGCAGTTCCAAACAGGAGACCCAGTACTTC

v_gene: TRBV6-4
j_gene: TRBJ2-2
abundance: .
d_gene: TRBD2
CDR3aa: CASRIGRDTGELFF
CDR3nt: TGTGCCAGCAGAATCGGGAGGGACACCGGGGAGCTGTTTTTT

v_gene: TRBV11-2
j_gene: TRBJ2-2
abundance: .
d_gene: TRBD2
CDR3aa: CASSLGLAGGYTGELFF
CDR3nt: TGTGCCAGCAGCTTGGGGCTAGCGGGAGGGTACACCGGGGAGCTGTTTTTT

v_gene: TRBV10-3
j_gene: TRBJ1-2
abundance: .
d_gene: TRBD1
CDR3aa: CAIRGTEFYGYTF
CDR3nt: TGTGCCATAAGGGGGACAGAATTCTATGGCTACACCTTC

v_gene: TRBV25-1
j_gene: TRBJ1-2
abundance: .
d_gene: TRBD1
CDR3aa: CASRDRTGNYGYTF
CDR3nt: TGTGCCAGCAGGGACCGGACAGGGAACTATGGCTACACCTTC